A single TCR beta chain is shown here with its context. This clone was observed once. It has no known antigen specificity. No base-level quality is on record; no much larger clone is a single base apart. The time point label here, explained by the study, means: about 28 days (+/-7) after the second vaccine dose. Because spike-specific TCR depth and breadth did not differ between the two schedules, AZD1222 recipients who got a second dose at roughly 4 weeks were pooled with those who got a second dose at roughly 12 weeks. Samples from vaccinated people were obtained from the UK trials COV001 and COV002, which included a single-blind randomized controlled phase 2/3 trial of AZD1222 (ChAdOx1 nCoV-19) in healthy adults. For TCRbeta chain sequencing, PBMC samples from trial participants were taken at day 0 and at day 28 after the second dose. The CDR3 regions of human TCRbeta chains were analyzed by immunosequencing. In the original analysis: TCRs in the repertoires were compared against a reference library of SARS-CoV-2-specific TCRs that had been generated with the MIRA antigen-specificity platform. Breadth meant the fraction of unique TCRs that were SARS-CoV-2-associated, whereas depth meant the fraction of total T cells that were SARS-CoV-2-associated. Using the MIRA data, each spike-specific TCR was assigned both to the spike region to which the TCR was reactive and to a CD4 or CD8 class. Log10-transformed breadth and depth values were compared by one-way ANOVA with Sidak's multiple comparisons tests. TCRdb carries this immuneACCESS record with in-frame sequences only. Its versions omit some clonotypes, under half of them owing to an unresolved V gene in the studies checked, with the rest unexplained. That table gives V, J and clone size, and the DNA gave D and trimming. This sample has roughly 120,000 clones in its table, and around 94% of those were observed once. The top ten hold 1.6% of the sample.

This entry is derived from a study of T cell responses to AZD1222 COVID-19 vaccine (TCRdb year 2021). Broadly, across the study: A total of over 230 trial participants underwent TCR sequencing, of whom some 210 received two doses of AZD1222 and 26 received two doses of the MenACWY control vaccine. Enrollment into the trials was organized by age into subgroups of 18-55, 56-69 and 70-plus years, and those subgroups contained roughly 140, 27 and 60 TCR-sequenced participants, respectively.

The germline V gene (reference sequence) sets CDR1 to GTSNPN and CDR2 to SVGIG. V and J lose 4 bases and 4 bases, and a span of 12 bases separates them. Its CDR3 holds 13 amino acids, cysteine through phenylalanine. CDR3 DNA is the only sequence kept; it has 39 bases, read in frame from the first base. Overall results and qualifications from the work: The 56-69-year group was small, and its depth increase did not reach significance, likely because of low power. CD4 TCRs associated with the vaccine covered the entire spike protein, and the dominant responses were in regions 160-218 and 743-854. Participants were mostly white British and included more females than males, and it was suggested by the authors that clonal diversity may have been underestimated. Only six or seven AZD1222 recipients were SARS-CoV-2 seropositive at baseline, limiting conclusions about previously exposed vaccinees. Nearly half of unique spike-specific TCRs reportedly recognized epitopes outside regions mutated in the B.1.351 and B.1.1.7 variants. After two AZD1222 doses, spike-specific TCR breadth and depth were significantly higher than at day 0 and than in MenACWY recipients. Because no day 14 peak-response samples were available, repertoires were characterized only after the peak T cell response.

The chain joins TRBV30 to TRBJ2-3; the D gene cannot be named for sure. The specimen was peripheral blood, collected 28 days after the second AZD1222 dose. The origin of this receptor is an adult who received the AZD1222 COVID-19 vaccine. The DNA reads TGTGCCTGGAAATGGGGTGGAGCAGATACGCAGTATTTT. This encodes CAWKWGGADTQYF.